This T cell receptor (beta chain) appears in the sequencing data of a study of T cells after yellow fever vaccination. Study overall: Fractions of limited cellularity were prepared by means of SMART-Seq v4 Ultra Low Input.

This CDR3 has 14 residues. Germline V gene sequence: CDR1 SGHTA, CDR2 FQGNSA. V shed 5 bases and J shed 3 bases, with 10 bases lying between them. The study made its TCR cDNA through 5'RACE template switching. That step introduced a universal primer site along with UMIs. TCRdb ran MiXCR on the 5' RACE reads and lists one entry per CDR3 protein. Of hundreds of thousands of distinct CDR3 sequences detected, around a sixth appear once; the ten largest clones hold roughly a sixth. A word on this clonotype: Its specificity is not known.

Study outcomes and limitations: Clonotypes found in both CD4 and CD8 compartments made up a small share. Post-booster samples contained most primary-vaccination clones (approximately 96% CD4, approximately 88% CD8).

The specimen was PBMCs, collected before the yellow fever booster vaccination. The J gene is TRBJ2-2, the V gene TRBV7-2; possible D gene TRBD1, 5 bases. The sequence was obtained from a man younger than 35 who received the YFV17D yellow fever vaccine. DNA of the CDR3: TGTGCCAGCAGCATTGACAGATACACCGGGGAGCTGTTTTTT. This translates into CASSIDRYTGELFF.